The 11 T cell receptor beta chains below all came from one sample that was sequenced in a study of cytomegalovirus exposure and HLA in healthy donors. PCR employed 60 Vbeta and 13 Jbeta primers. Assay: immunoSEQ multiplex PCR; the TCRdb copy retains only in-frame clones and omits some. The sample has about 140,000 clones; roughly three quarters are singletons. Sample: PBMCs. These receptors all stem from a woman aged 45 to 65 in good health and CMV-seronegative.

CDR3 in amino acids: CASSPVQGSRDIQYF. CDR3 bases: TGTGCCAGCTCACCAGTCCAGGGAAGTAGGGACATTCAGTACTTC. The V call is TRBV18, the J call TRBJ2-4; D perhaps matches TRBD1 (5 bases). The CDR3 runs to 15 residues. Germline-derived CDR1 and CDR2 are KGHSH and LQKENI. The ends were cut back, 2 bases at V and 8 bases at J, with 16 bases in the middle.

The genes are TRBV30 and TRBJ2-5; 8 bases agree with TRBD2. This CDR3 has 17 residues. Germline V CDR1 and CDR2: GTSNPN, SVGIG (reference sequence). The junction had 13 bases not matched to a gene; V was cut back by 2 bases and J by 2 bases. CDR3 in amino acids: CAWSWGSGRGGQETQYF. The CDR3, as DNA: TGTGCCTGGAGTTGGGGTTCGGGCCGGGGGGGGCAAGAGACCCAGTACTTC.

This chain connects TRBV29-1 to TRBJ1-3; TRBD1 agrees at 11 bases. The germline CDR1 and CDR2 sequences are SQVTM and ANQGSEA. After removal of 1 base from V and 2 bases from J, the junction contained 7 bases not matched to a gene. This CDR3 comprises 17 residues. This CDR3 reads CSVEGTPGQGAGNTIYF. CDR3 nucleotides: TGCAGCGTTGAAGGGACCCCGGGACAGGGGGCTGGAAACACCATATATTTT.

This sequence joins TRBV7-2 and TRBJ2-2, with TRBD2 matching 9 bases. Losses at the gene ends were 1 base for V and 5 bases for J; bases not matched to a gene: 5. Germline V gene lookup returns CDR1 SGHTA and CDR2 FQGNSA. The CDR3 totals 16 residues. In nucleotides, the CDR3 is TGTGCCAGCAGCTTAGTAGGCGGGGGGGGGACCGGGGAGCTGTTTTTT. Amino acids: CASSLVGGGGTGELFF.

The rearrangement uses TRBV4-2 and TRBJ1-1; the match to TRBD1 covers 7 bases. The CDR3 extends over 15 amino acids. Germline CDR1 LGHNA, CDR2 YNFKEQ. Losses at the gene ends were 1 base for V and 4 bases for J; bases not matched to a gene: 6. Here the CDR3 reads CASSQALAGGTEAFF. CDR3 DNA sequence: TGTGCCAGCAGCCAAGCCCTCGCAGGGGGCACTGAAGCTTTCTTT.

The chain uses TRBV27 and TRBJ2-7, with TRBD1 matching 7 bases. After removal of 5 bases from V and 1 base from J, the junction contained 5 bases not matched to a gene. CDR3 length: 14 residues. CDR1 MNHEY and CDR2 SMNVEV come from the germline V gene (reference sequence). In DNA, the CDR3 is TGTGCCAGCAGTAAACAGGGGCTATCCTACGAGCAGTACTTC. This translates into CASSKQGLSYEQYF.

The CDR3: CASHDRDYNEQFF. The CDR3 DNA follows: TGTGCCAGCCACGACAGGGACTACAATGAGCAGTTCTTC. The chain links TRBV28 to TRBJ2-1; 7 bases map to TRBD1. Germline V gene sequence: CDR1 MDHEN, CDR2 SYDVKM. Trimming removed 8 bases from V and 3 bases from J; junction bases left unmatched: 4. The CDR3 has 13 residues.

J is TRBJ1-2 and V is TRBV7-6, with 12 bases lining up with TRBD1. There are 15 residues in the CDR3. Germline V gene data show CDR1 as SGHVS and CDR2 as FNYEAQ. J lost 4 bases, V lost 1 base, and 1 base had no gene match. For the CDR3, the DNA is TGTGCCAGCAGCTTAGGGGACAGGGGGCTCTATGGCTACACCTTC. It yields the protein CASSLGDRGLYGYTF. The whole variable domain, filled in from reference TRBV7-6 and TRBJ1-2, reads GAGVSQSPRYKVTKRGQDVALRCDPISGHVSLYWYRQALGQGPEFLTYFNYEAQQDKSGLPNDRFSAERPEGSISTLTIQRTEQRDSAMYRCASSLGDRGLYGYTFGSGTRLTVV.

J is TRBJ1-5 and V is TRBV5-4; tentative D call: TRBD1 (5 bases). Germline CDR1 and CDR2: SGHNT and YYREEE (reference sequence). With 2 bases removed from V and 5 bases from J, the gap between germline ends came to 14 bases. CDR3 length equals 15 residues. CDR3 residues: CASSLGAGEDQPQHF. As DNA, the CDR3 is TGTGCCAGCAGCTTAGGGGCTGGGGAAGATCAGCCCCAGCATTTT.

The rearrangement links TRBV5-1 to TRBJ2-5; 12 nucleotides align to TRBD2. Germline V gene sequence: CDR1 SGHRS, CDR2 YFSETQ. The J segment lost 2 bases and the V segment lost 4 bases, leaving 9 bases of the junction unmatched. CDR3 length: 17 amino acids. Written as DNA, the CDR3 is TGCGCCAGCAGCCCCGCTAGCGGGGGGGGTTGGCAAGAGACCCAGTACTTC. This encodes CASSPASGGGWQETQYF.

The V and J genes are TRBV15 and TRBJ1-1; D is uncertain. V was shortened by 0 bases and J by 6 bases, with 14 bases between the two germline ends. Germline CDR1 LNHNV, CDR2 YYDKDF (reference sequence). The CDR3 contains 15 residues. CDR3 region: CATSRDLVAGSEAFF. The CDR3 DNA is TGTGCCACCAGCAGAGATCTCGTGGCGGGTTCTGAAGCTTTCTTT. The full variable domain, completed using reference TRBV15 and TRBJ1-1, is DAMVIQNPRYQVTQFGKPVTLSCSQTLNHNVMYWYQQKSSQAPKLLFHYYDKDFNNEADTPDNFQSRRPNTSFCFLDIRSPGLGDTAMYLCATSRDLVAGSEAFFGQGTRLTVV.